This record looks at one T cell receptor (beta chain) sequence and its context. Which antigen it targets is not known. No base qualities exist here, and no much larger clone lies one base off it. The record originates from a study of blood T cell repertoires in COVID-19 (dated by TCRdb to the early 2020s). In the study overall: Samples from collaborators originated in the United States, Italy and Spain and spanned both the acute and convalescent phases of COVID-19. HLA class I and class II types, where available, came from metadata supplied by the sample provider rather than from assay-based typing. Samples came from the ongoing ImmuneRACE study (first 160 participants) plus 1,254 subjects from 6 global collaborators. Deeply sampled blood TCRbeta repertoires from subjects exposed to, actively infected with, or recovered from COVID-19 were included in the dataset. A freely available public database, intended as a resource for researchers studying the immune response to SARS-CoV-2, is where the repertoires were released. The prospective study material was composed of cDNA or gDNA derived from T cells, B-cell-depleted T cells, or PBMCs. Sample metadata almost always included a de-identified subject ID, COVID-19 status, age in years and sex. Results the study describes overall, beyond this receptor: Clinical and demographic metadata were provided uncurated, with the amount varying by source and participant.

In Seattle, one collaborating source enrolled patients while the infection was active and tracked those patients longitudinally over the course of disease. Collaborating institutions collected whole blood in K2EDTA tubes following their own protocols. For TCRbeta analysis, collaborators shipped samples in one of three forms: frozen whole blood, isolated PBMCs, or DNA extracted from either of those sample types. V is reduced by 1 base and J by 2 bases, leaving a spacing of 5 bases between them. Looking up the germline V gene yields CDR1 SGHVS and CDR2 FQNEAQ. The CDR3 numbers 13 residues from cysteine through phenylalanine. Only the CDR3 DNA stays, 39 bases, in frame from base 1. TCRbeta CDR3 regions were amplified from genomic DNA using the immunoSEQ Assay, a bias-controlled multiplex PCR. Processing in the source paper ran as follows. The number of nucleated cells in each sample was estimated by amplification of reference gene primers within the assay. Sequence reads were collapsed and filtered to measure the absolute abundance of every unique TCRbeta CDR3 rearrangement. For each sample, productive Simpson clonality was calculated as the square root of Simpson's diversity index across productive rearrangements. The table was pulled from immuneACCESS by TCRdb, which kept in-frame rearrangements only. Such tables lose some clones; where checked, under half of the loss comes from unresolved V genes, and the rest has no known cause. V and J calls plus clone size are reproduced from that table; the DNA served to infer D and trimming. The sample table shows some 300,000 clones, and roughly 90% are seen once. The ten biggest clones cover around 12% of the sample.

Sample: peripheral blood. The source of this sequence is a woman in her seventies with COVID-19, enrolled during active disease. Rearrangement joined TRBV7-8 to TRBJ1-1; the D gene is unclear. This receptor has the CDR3 CASSLGYNTEAFF. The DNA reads TGTGCCAGCAGCTTAGGCTACAACACTGAAGCTTTCTTT.